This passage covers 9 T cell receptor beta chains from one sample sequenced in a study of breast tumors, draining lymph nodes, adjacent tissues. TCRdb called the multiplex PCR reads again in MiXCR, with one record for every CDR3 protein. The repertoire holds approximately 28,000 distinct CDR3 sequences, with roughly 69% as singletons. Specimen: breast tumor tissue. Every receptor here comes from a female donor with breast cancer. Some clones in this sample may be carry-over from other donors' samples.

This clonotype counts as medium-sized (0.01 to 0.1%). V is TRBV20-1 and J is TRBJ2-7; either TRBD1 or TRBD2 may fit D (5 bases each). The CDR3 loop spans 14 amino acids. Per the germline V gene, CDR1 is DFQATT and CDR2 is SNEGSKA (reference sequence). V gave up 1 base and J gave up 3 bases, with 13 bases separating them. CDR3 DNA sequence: TGCAGTGCTAGAGTTCCCGGGACCGACTACGAGCAGTACTTC. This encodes CSARVPGTDYEQYF.

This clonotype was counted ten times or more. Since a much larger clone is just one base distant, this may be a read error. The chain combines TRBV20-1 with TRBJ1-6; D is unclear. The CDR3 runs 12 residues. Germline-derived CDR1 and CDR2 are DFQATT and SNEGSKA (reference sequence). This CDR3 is CSARDRNSPPHF. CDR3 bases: TGCAGTGCTAGAGATCGGAATTCACCCCCCCACTTT.

In DNA, the CDR3 is TGTGCCACCAGTGATTGGCGGGAGAAGCAGTATTTT. Its protein is CATSDWREKQYF. The chain has TRBV24-1 and TRBJ2-3; 7 bases line up with TRBD2. The CDR3 loop spans 12 amino acids. Looked up from germline, CDR1 is KGHDR and CDR2 is SFDVKD. Germline trimming cut 2 bases from V and 11 bases from J; bases unmatched to any gene: 3.

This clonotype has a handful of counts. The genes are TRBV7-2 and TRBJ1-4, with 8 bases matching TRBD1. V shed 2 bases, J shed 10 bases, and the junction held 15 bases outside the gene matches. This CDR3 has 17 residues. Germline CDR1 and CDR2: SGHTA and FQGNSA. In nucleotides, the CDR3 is TGTGCCAGCAGCTTATTCGGGGGGGGGACAGGTTCAGGAAAACTGTTTTTT. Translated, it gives CASSLFGGGTGSGKLFF.

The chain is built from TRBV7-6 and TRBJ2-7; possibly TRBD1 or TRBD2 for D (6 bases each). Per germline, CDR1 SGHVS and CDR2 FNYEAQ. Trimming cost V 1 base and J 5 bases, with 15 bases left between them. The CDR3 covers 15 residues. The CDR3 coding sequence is TGTGCCAGCAGCTTAGACGGAGGGGGAGGAAACGAGCAGTACTTC. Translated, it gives CASSLDGGGGNEQYF.

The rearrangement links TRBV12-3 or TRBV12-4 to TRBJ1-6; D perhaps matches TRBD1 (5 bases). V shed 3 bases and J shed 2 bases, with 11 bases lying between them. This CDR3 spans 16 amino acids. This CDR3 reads CASSFSTGPYNSPLHF. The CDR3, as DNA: TGTGCCAGCAGTTTTTCAACGGGGCCCTATAATTCACCCCTCCACTTT.

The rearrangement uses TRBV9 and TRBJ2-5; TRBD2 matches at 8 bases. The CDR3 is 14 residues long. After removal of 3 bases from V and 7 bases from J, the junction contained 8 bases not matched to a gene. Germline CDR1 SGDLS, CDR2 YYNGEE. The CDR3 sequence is CASSGDERGLTQYF. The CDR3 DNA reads TGTGCCAGCAGCGGGGACGAGCGGGGGTTGACCCAGTACTTC. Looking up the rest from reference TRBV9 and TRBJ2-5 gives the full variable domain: DSGVTQTPKHLITATGQRVTLRCSPRSGDLSVYWYQQSLDQGLQFLIQYYNGEERAKGNILERFSAQQFPDLHSELNLSSLELGDSALYFCASSGDERGLTQYFGPGTRLLVL.

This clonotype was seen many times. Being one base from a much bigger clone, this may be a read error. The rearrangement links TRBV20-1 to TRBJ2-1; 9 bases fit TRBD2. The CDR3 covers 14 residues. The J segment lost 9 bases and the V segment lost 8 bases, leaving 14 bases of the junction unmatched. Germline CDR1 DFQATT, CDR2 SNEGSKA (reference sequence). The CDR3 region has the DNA TGCAGTTCATGGGGGCGGACTAGCGACACTGAGCAGTTCTTC. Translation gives CSSWGRTSDTEQFF.

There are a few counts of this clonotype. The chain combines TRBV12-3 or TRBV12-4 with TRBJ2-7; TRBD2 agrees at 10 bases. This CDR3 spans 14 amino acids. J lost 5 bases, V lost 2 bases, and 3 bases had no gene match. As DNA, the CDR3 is TGTGCCAGCAGTTTAACTAGCGGGATGGACGAGCAGTACTTC. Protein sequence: CASSLTSGMDEQYF.